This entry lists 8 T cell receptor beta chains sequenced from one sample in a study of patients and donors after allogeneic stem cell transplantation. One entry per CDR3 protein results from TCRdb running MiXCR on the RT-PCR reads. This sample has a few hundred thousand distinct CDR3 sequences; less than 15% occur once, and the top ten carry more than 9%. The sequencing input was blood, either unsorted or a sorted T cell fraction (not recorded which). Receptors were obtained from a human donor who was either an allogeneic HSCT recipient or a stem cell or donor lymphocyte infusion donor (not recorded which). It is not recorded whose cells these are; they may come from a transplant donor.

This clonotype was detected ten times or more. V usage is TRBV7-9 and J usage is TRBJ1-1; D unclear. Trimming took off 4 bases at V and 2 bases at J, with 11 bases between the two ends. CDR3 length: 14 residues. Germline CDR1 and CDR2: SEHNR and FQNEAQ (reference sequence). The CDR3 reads CASSSPLGNTEAFF. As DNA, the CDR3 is TGTGCCAGCAGCTCGCCCTTGGGAAACACTGAAGCTTTCTTT.

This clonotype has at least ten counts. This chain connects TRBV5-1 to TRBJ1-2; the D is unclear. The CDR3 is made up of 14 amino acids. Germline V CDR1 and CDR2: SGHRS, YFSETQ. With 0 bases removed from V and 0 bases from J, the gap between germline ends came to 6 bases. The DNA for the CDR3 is TGCGCCAGCAGCTTGGAGGATTCTAACTATGGCTACACCTTC. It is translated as CASSLEDSNYGYTF.

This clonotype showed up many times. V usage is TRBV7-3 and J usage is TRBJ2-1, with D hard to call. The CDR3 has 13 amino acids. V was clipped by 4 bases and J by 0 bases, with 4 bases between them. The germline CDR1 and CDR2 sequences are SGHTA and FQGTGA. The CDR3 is CASSSSSYNEQFF. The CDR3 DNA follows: TGTGCCAGCAGCTCGAGCTCCTACAATGAGCAGTTCTTC.

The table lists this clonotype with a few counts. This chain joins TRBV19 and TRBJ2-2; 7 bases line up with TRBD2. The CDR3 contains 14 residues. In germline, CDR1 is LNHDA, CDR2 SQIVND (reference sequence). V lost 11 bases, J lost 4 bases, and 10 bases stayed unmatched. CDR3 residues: CASRAGVGTGELFF. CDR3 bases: TGTGCCTCAAGGGCGGGGGTCGGCACCGGGGAGCTGTTTTTT.

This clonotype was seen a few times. CDR3 amino acids: CASSLAAGGPNEQFF. DNA of the CDR3: TGCGCCAGCAGCTTGGCCGCGGGGGGGCCCAATGAGCAGTTCTTC. The chain has TRBV5-1 and TRBJ2-1; 9 positions agree with TRBD2. This CDR3 has 15 residues. With V trimmed by 0 bases and J by 6 bases, 4 bases remained unmatched. CDR1 is SGHRS, CDR2 YFSETQ, per germline.

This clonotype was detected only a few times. CDR3 bases: TGCAGTGCTGCGTTTACAGGGGGAAATCAGCCCCAGCATTTT. This sequence encodes CSAAFTGGNQPQHF. V gene TRBV20-1 combines with J gene TRBJ1-5, with 8 nucleotides matching TRBD1. Unmatched junction bases numbered 7, after V lost 5 bases and J lost 4 bases. This CDR3 comprises 14 residues. CDR1 and CDR2 (germline): DFQATT, SNEGSKA (reference sequence).

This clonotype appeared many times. The CDR3 nucleotides are TGCAGTGCTAGGCACTGGCGCTCCTACAATGAGCAGTTCTTC. Its translation is CSARHWRSYNEQFF. The V and J genes are TRBV20-1 and TRBJ2-1; D is uncertain. CDR3 length equals 14 residues. Germline CDR1 and CDR2: DFQATT and SNEGSKA (reference sequence). Trimming removed 3 bases at V and 0 bases at J, with 9 bases between.

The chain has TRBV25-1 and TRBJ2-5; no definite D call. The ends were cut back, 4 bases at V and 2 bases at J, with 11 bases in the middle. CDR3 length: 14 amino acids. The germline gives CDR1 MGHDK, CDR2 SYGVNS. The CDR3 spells CASSVGGRQETQYF. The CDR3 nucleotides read TGTGCCAGCAGTGTTGGCGGCAGACAAGAGACCCAGTACTTC.